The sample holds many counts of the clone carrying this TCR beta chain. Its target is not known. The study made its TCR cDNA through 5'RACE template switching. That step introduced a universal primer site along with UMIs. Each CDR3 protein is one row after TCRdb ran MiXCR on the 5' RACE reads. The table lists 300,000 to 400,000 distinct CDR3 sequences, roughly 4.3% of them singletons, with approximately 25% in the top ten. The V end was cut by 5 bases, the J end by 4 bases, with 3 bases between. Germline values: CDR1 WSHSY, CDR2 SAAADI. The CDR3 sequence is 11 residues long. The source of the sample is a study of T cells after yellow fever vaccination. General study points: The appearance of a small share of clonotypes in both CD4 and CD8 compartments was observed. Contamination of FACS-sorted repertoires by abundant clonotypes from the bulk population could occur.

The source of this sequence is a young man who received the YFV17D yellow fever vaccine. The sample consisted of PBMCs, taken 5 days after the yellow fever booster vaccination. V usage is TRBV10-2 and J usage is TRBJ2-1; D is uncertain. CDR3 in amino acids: CASSNYNEQFF. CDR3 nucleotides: TGCGCCAGCAGTAATTACAATGAGCAGTTCTTC.